Sequencing of this TCR beta chain was carried out in a study of Tregs in tolerant kidney transplant recipients. V shed 4 bases and J 1 base; nucleotides not matched to a gene: 19. The germline V gene has CDR1 SGHRS and CDR2 YFSETQ. The CDR3 contains 22 residues. As for this clone: Its antigen is as yet unknown.

Unstimulated Tregs (CD4+CD25+CD127-) and CD4+CD25- non-Tregs were sorted from PBMCs. Whole-study findings and limits: Biological reproducibility was not directly addressed, but technical replication error appeared minimal.

Method: immunoSEQ multiplex PCR; TCRdb's copy keeps in-frame clones and lacks some. The profile covers about 100,000 clones, with 90% appearing a single time and approximately 0.35% taken by the ten largest. Sequenced here: CD4+ T cells from blood, sampled before the transplant. This TCR derives from a human donor who received a combined kidney and bone marrow transplant. The chain recombines TRBV5-1 with TRBJ2-2; 13 positions match TRBD2. Here the CDR3 reads CASSPTPKVLAGGRRNTGELFF. DNA of the CDR3: TGCGCCAGCAGCCCCACACCGAAAGTACTAGCGGGGGGGCGAAGGAACACCGGGGAGCTGTTTTTT.